Below are 24 T cell receptor beta chains sequenced from a single sample in a study of CD8+CD57+ T cells in acquired aplastic anemia. CDR3 and TCR beta VDJ profiling relied on genomic DNA as the template. MiXCR, run by TCRdb on the reads, gives a single entry per CDR3 protein. This sample has 400,000 to 600,000 distinct CDR3 sequences, with around 33% found just once. For sequencing, patients were chosen who had shown expansion of CD8+CD57+ cells by flow cytometry. The sample comprised sorted CD4+, CD8+, or CD8+CD57+ T cells (not recorded which) from PBMCs. The receptor set was obtained from a human donor with aplastic anemia.

This rearrangement joins TRBV7-9 to TRBJ2-5; the match to TRBD2 covers 16 bases. This CDR3 has 16 amino acids. CDR1 SEHNR and CDR2 FQNEAQ come from the germline V gene (reference sequence). Losses at the gene ends were 3 bases for V and 4 bases for J; bases not matched to a gene: 2. CDR3 bases: TGTGCCAGCAGCTTCGGGACTAGCGGGGGGGCAGAGACCCAGTACTTC. Translating it yields CASSFGTSGGAETQYF.

Ten or more counts support this clonotype. The chain employs TRBV20-1 and TRBJ2-7, with 10 positions matching TRBD2. This CDR3 has 14 amino acids. The V segment lost 6 bases and the J segment 0 bases; nucleotides outside the gene matches: 5. CDR1 is DFQATT, CDR2 SNEGSKA, per germline (reference sequence). CDR3 in DNA: TGCAGTGCGGCCGGGACTAGCGACTCCTACGAGCAGTACTTC. This gives the protein CSAAGTSDSYEQYF.

This clonotype occurred many times. This chain connects TRBV12-3 or TRBV12-4 to TRBJ1-3; D gene uncertain. With 6 bases removed from V and 3 bases from J, the gap between germline ends came to 9 bases. The CDR3 contains 13 residues. Here the CDR3 DNA reads TGTGCCAGCAGCCCGGTGCGTGGAAACACCATATATTTT. Translation: CASSPVRGNTIYF.

This clonotype has just a few counts. This sequence joins TRBV25-1 and TRBJ2-7; 10 bases fit TRBD1. Trimming took 5 bases from V and 3 from J; bases not matched to a gene: 4. Germline lookup yields CDR1 MGHDK and CDR2 SYGVNS. This CDR3 region has 14 residues. The CDR3 bases are TGTGCCAGCAGTAAGACAGGGGGCAGCTACGAGCAGTACTTC. This encodes CASSKTGGSYEQYF.

There are many counts of this clonotype. The chain carries TRBV19 and TRBJ2-1, with 8 positions matching TRBD1. The CDR3 totals 13 residues. The V and J ends lost 7 bases and 8 bases, in that order; junction bases with no gene match: 7. The germline CDR1 and CDR2 sequences are LNHDA and SQIVND (reference sequence). The CDR3 loop reads CASTRTGTDEQFF. The CDR3 DNA is TGTGCCAGTACTAGGACAGGGACCGATGAGCAGTTCTTC.

On this clonotype: As the CDR3 is not closed by the conserved phenylalanine or tryptophan, this likely results from a read error. The chain combines TRBV10-1 with TRBJ1-1, with D uncertain. With 6 bases removed from V and 5 bases from J, the gap between germline ends came to 10 bases. The CDR3 runs 12 residues. The germline V gene encodes CDR1 WNHNN and CDR2 SYGVQD (reference sequence). The CDR3 loop is CASSLVRTEAFL. CDR3 in DNA: TGCGCCAGCAGCTTGGTTCGAACTGAAGCTTTCCTT.

The chain has TRBV29-1 and TRBJ1-1; D is uncertain. This CDR3 is 10 amino acids long. The germline V gene has CDR1 SQVTM and CDR2 ANQGSEA. V was shortened by 5 bases and J by 11 bases, with 12 bases between the two germline ends. This CDR3 is CSVFDGLAFF. In DNA form, the CDR3 reads TGCAGCGTTTTTGACGGGTTGGCTTTCTTT. The complete variable domain, with remaining parts taken from reference TRBV29-1 and TRBJ1-1, reads SAVISQKPSRDICQRGTSLTIQCQVDSQVTMMFWYRQQPGQSLTLIATANQGSEATYESGFVIDKFPISRPNLTFSTLTVSNMSPEDSSIYLCSVFDGLAFFGQGTRLTVV.

V and J are TRBV15 and TRBJ2-7; D is unclear. This CDR3 has 12 residues. V was cut by 1 base and J by 5 bases, with 6 bases left in between. In germline, CDR1 is LNHNV, CDR2 YYDKDF (reference sequence). Here the CDR3 reads CATSRGADEQYF. The CDR3 DNA is TGTGCCACCAGCAGAGGTGCCGACGAGCAGTACTTC.

Regarding this clonotype: A read error is possible here, since a much larger clone lies one base away. J is TRBJ2-1 and V is TRBV9; TRBD2 is a possible D gene (6 bases). The CDR3 has 13 residues. The V gene lost 4 bases and the J gene lost 7 bases, with 12 bases spanning the gap. CDR1 is SGDLS and CDR2 is YYNGEE in the germline V gene. This CDR3 is CASSPTRGNEQFF. The CDR3 nucleotides are TGTGCCAGCAGCCCGACTAGGGGTAATGAGCAGTTCTTC.

The J gene is TRBJ2-2, the V gene TRBV7-2; TRBD2 aligns across 13 bases. The V gene end was trimmed by 7 bases and the J gene end by 7 bases; junction bases not matched to a gene: 6. Germline-derived CDR1 and CDR2 are SGHTA and FQGNSA. The CDR3 has 15 residues. The CDR3 sequence is CASTLLAGGNGELFF. For the CDR3, the DNA is TGTGCCAGCACCCTACTAGCGGGAGGGAACGGGGAGCTGTTTTTT. The full variable domain, its missing parts supplied by reference TRBV7-2 and TRBJ2-2, is GAGVSQSPSNKVTEKGKDVELRCDPISGHTALYWYRQSLGQGLEFLIYFQGNSAPDKSGLPSDRFSAERTGGSVSTLTIQRTQQEDSAVYLCASTLLAGGNGELFFGEGSRLTVL.

This clonotype was observed many times. The rearrangement links TRBV20-1 to TRBJ2-7; 12 bases line up with TRBD2. The CDR3 runs to 15 residues. Germline values: CDR1 DFQATT, CDR2 SNEGSKA (reference sequence). J was trimmed by 4 bases and V by 6 bases; bases with no gene match: 10. CDR3 bases: TGCAGTGCGGACCGGACTAGCGGGGTGTGGTACGAGCAGTACTTC. The encoded protein is CSADRTSGVWYEQYF.

This chain joins TRBV6-2 or TRBV6-3 and TRBJ1-3, with a possible D match to TRBD1 (5 bases). V gave up 0 bases and J gave up 0 bases, with 15 bases separating them. The germline CDR1 and CDR2 sequences are MNHEY and SVGEGT. The CDR3 length is 18 residues. This CDR3 is CASSYSNAGPISGNTIYF. As DNA, the CDR3 is TGTGCCAGCAGTTACTCGAATGCGGGACCGATCTCTGGAAACACCATATATTTT.

This clonotype occurred a few times. V usage is TRBV5-5 and J usage is TRBJ2-7; no clear D. The CDR3 consists of 11 residues. Germline values: CDR1 SGHKS, CDR2 YYEKEE (reference sequence). The ends were cut back, 2 bases at V and 7 bases at J, with 7 bases in the middle. DNA of the CDR3: TGTGCCAGCAGCTTAGATGGGGAGCAGTACTTC. This gives the protein CASSLDGEQYF.

This clonotype was picked up many times. The chain carries TRBV20-1 and TRBJ1-5, with D perhaps TRBD1 (6 bases). V shed 4 bases and J shed 7 bases, with 14 bases lying between them. This CDR3 region has 13 residues. CDR1 is DFQATT, CDR2 SNEGSKA, per germline (reference sequence). The CDR3 spells CSANEQGRQPQHF. CDR3 nucleotide sequence: TGCAGTGCTAACGAACAGGGCCGGCAGCCCCAGCATTTT.

Points on this clonotype: Given a much more abundant clone one base away, this may be a read error. The chain is built from TRBV20-1 and TRBJ2-7; D may match TRBD1 or TRBD2 (5 bases each). Germline V gene data show CDR1 as DFQATT and CDR2 as SNEGSKA (reference sequence). The CDR3 runs to 13 residues. V lost 3 bases and J lost 3, with 12 bases in between. CDR3 loop: CSASEGPLYEQYF. The CDR3 region has the DNA TGCAGTGCTAGTGAGGGGCCCCTCTACGAGCAGTACTTC.

This clonotype was picked up many times. The genes are TRBV7-2 and TRBJ1-2, with TRBD1 matching over 7 bases. This CDR3 has 13 amino acids. From germline, CDR1 is SGHTA and CDR2 FQGNSA. The trim removed 5 bases at V and 6 bases at J, leaving 6 bases unmatched. CDR3 in amino acids: CASSRQGTDGYTF. The CDR3 nucleotides are TGTGCCAGCAGCAGACAGGGTACGGATGGCTACACCTTC.

This clonotype showed up many times. The rearrangement joins TRBV19 to TRBJ2-3; TRBD2 matches 10 bases. V gave up 9 bases and J gave up 6 bases; unmatched junction bases: 9. The CDR3 covers 14 residues. Looked up from germline, CDR1 is LNHDA and CDR2 is SQIVND (reference sequence). The CDR3 DNA follows: TGTGCCAGCAGCTTAGCGGGAGGTCCCGATACGCAGTATTTT. It encodes CASSLAGGPDTQYF.

The V and J genes are TRBV4-1 and TRBJ2-7, with D tentatively TRBD1 (5 bases). CDR1 is MGHRA, CDR2 YSYEKL, per germline. Trimming removed 0 bases at V and 6 bases at J, with 9 bases between. The CDR3 runs 13 residues. CDR3 in amino acids: CASSQDQGSEQYF. The CDR3 region has the DNA TGCGCCAGCAGCCAAGATCAGGGTTCCGAGCAGTACTTC.

This chain connects TRBV18 to TRBJ2-1, with no clear D. Trimming took 3 bases from V and 7 from J, leaving 16 bases between them. The CDR3 extends over 15 amino acids. Germline V gives CDR1 KGHSH, CDR2 LQKENI. The DNA for the CDR3 is TGTGCCAGCTCACCCTACGAGACGGGTCGAAATGAGCAGTTCTTC. Its protein product is CASSPYETGRNEQFF.

This clonotype has ten or more counts. This chain connects TRBV5-1 to TRBJ2-7, with D possibly matching TRBD1 (6 bases). Trimming stripped 0 bases from V and 2 bases from J, with 9 bases between. The germline V gene has CDR1 SGHRS and CDR2 YFSETQ. This CDR3 spans 14 amino acids. CDR3: CASSLADSTYEQYF. The CDR3, as DNA: TGCGCCAGCAGCTTGGCGGACAGCACCTACGAGCAGTACTTC.

Many counts were recorded for this clonotype. This chain uses TRBV19 with TRBJ2-7; D might be TRBD1 (6 bases). V was pared by 7 bases and J by 5 bases, with 12 bases between. CDR3 size: 12 residues. CDR1 LNHDA and CDR2 SQIVND come from the germline V gene (reference sequence). For the CDR3, the DNA is TGTGCCAGTACAGGGGTAGCTGACGAGCAGTACTTC. It translates to CASTGVADEQYF.

This clonotype was seen a few times. A read error may produce the germline difference seen at one junction end. The chain joins TRBV10-3 to TRBJ1-5; D unclear. The CDR3 length is 13 residues. Per the germline V gene, CDR1 is ENHRY and CDR2 is SYGVKD. The CDR3 nucleotides read TGTGCCAGCAGTGAAGCACGGGATCAGCCCCAGCATTTT. This codes for CASSEARDQPQHF.

Remarks on this clonotype: With a much larger clone just one base away, this may be a read error. The chain combines TRBV10-3 with TRBJ2-5; TRBD1 matches 8 bases. The CDR3 has 13 amino acids. Per the germline V gene, CDR1 is ENHRY and CDR2 is SYGVKD. Trimming took 2 bases from V and 8 from J; bases not matched to a gene: 4. In nucleotides, the CDR3 is TGTGCCATCAGTGAGGTGACAGGGGACACCCAGTACTTC. It yields the protein CAISEVTGDTQYF.

This chain uses TRBV20-1 with TRBJ2-1; 8 bases match TRBD2. The V and J ends lost 3 bases and 7 bases, in that order; junction bases with no gene match: 2. This CDR3 region has 12 residues. Germline CDR1 reads DFQATT; CDR2 reads SNEGSKA (reference sequence). DNA of the CDR3: TGCAGTGCTAGCGGGGGGGGGAATGAGCAGTTCTTC. This sequence encodes CSASGGGNEQFF.